The rows below give T cell receptor beta chains drawn from one sample of a study of early T cells in non-severe SARS-CoV-2 infection. TCRdb processed the 5' RACE reads anew with MiXCR; each CDR3 protein has one entry. The table lists about 33,000 distinct CDR3 sequences, 5% to 6% of them singletons, with 11% to 15% in the top ten. The specimen was whole blood. The receptors were gathered from an adult who was a healthcare worker with PCR-confirmed SARS-CoV-2 infection or an uninfected control (not recorded which). Both conserved end residues are part of each CDR3. A D gene is named only where the DNA matches it firmly. Rows may omit the clone size; those that give it use once, few, many or a size class.

CDR3nt,CDR3aa,j_gene,d_gene,abundance,len,v_gene
TGTGCCAGCAGTTCCCTCACGTTGAGCACAGATACGCAGTATTTT,CASSSLTLSTDTQYF,TRBJ2-3,-,many,15,TRBV27
TGCGCCAGCAGCCAAGACGGGACGCTACCCGGGACCAACTACTTC,CASSQDGTLPGTNYF,TRBJ2-7,-,few,15,TRBV4-1
TGTGCCAGCAATCGGCAGCGGCTACAAGAGACCCAGTACTTC,CASNRQRLQETQYF,TRBJ2-5,-,-,14,TRBV6-1
TGCGCCAGCAGCCAAGTCGAGAGCACAGATACGCAGTATTTT,CASSQVESTDTQYF,TRBJ2-3,-,many,14,TRBV4-1
TGCAGTGCTACTTTCCGCGCCCCCCGGCAGAGAGATACGCAGTATTTT,CSATFRAPRQRDTQYF,TRBJ2-3,-,-,16,TRBV20-1
TGTGCCAGCAGTTACCCCGCGGGGGACACTGAAGCTTTCTTT,CASSYPAGDTEAFF,TRBJ1-1,-,medium-sized,14,TRBV6-6
TGTGCCAGCTCATCGCCGGGCACAGATACGCAGTATTTT,CASSSPGTDTQYF,TRBJ2-3,-,-,13,TRBV18
TGTGCCAGCAGCCCCCGGCCGAGACCCTACAATGAGCAGTTCTTC,CASSPRPRPYNEQFF,TRBJ2-1,-,many,15,TRBV5-5
TGCAGCGTTGGGACAGGGGTGATAGAGACCCAGTACTTC,CSVGTGVIETQYF,TRBJ2-5,TRBD1,-,13,TRBV29-1
TGTGCCAGCAGTACTGGACTTACGCAGTATTTT,CASSTGLTQYF,TRBJ2-3,-,few,11,TRBV6-5
TGCGCCAGCAGCTTGGGGTGGAGTGCCTACGAGCAGTACTTC,CASSLGWSAYEQYF,TRBJ2-7,-,many,14,TRBV5-1
TGCGCCAGCAGCCTGGGCCCCGGACTAGCGGGGTACACAGATACGCAGTATTTT,CASSLGPGLAGYTDTQYF,TRBJ2-3,TRBD2,many,18,TRBV5-1
TGTGCCAGCAGTGAACGACCGCGGAGCACAGATACGCAGTATTTT,CASSERPRSTDTQYF,TRBJ2-3,-,-,15,TRBV2
TGTGCCAGCAGCCCCGGAAGCTCCTACGAGCAGTACTTC,CASSPGSSYEQYF,TRBJ2-7,-,many,13,TRBV6-2/TRBV6-3
TGTGCCAGCAGCCCGAATGGGGCGCCCTACAATGAGCAGTTCTTC,CASSPNGAPYNEQFF,TRBJ2-1,-,few,15,TRBV3-2
TGTGCCAGCAGTCGGACAGTTAACTATGGCTACACCTTC,CASSRTVNYGYTF,TRBJ1-2,-,many,13,TRBV6-5
TGCAGCGTTGAAGGACAGGGGAGGGATACGCAGTATTTT,CSVEGQGRDTQYF,TRBJ2-3,TRBD1,many,13,TRBV29-1
TGTGCCAGCAGCTTAACGGGGGGGAACACTGAAGCTTTCTTT,CASSLTGGNTEAFF,TRBJ1-1,-,few,14,TRBV7-3
TGTGCCAGCAGCTTAGGGGCGGGGCGGACAGATACGCAGTATTTT,CASSLGAGRTDTQYF,TRBJ2-3,-,-,15,TRBV7-3
TGTGCCAGCAGCTTAGTTGCGGGGGGCCGCACAGATACGCAGTATTTT,CASSLVAGGRTDTQYF,TRBJ2-3,TRBD2,few,16,TRBV11-2
TGCGCCAGTATTGGCCTCTACGAGCAGTACTTC,CASIGLYEQYF,TRBJ2-7,-,many,11,TRBV10-2
TGCAGTGCTAGTTCACTAGCGGGGCCCTACGAGCAGTACTTC,CSASSLAGPYEQYF,TRBJ2-7,TRBD2,few,14,TRBV20-1
TGTGCCAGCAGGCGCGGGACACCCGCGAACACCGGGGAGCTGTTTTTT,CASRRGTPANTGELFF,TRBJ2-2,-,-,16,TRBV12-3/TRBV12-4
TGCGCCAGCAGCTTTGGGGGACAGGTCTACGAGCAGTACTTC,CASSFGGQVYEQYF,TRBJ2-7,TRBD1,many,14,TRBV5-1
TGCGCCAGCAGCCCCCGGGGCGGGATGCGCGAGCAGTACTTC,CASSPRGGMREQYF,TRBJ2-7,-,many,14,TRBV5-1
TGTGCCATCCGGCGGGAGGGTAGCGATACGCAGTATTTT,CAIRREGSDTQYF,TRBJ2-3,TRBD2,many,13,TRBV10-3
TGCAGTGCTAGGGCGGGACAGGGCTACAATGAGCAGTTCTTC,CSARAGQGYNEQFF,TRBJ2-1,TRBD1,many,14,TRBV20-1